This is a list of T cell receptor beta chains from one sample in a study of OX40 agonist ivuxolimab in advanced cancers. Sequencing used immunoSEQ multiplex PCR; TCRdb keeps in-frame clones, though not all of them. The sample carries over 90,000 clones, around 86% recorded once. The specimen was CD4+ or CD8+ T cells sorted from blood, collected in a trial of the OX40 agonist ivuxolimab. These receptors were collected from an adult with an advanced solid tumor such as melanoma, head and neck, liver or kidney cancer. Each CDR3 is given with its conserved first and last residue.

cdr3_length	v_call	j_call	cdr3_aa
13	TRBV6-1	TRBJ2-3	CASRIWAPDTQYF
15	TRBV9	TRBJ2-2	CASSVNRGHGGELFF
13	TRBV5-4	TRBJ2-3	CASSLYEADTQYF
15	TRBV27	TRBJ2-7	CASSSLSSGSYEQYF
11	TRBV2	TRBJ2-5	CASSDWETQYF
14	TRBV6-5	TRBJ1-1	CASSLMTGETEAFF
15	TRBV15	TRBJ1-6	CATSRDWSYNSPLHF
14	TRBV5-1	TRBJ1-2	CASSLSRTDYGYTF
13	TRBV7-2	TRBJ2-1	CASSTGVYNEQFF
12	TRBV29-1	TRBJ1-2	CSGSGGDYGYTF
18	TRBV18	TRBJ2-1	CASSPPGLAGGSYNEQFF
11	TRBV20-1	TRBJ2-7	CSAPGVYEQYF
16	TRBV11-2	TRBJ2-1	CASSPIAGGLNSEQFF
15	TRBV7-3	TRBJ2-1	CASSPRLAGSNEQFF
11	TRBV6-5	TRBJ1-1	CASSTGVEAFF
14	TRBV6-1	TRBJ2-5	CASSAGQGVETQYF